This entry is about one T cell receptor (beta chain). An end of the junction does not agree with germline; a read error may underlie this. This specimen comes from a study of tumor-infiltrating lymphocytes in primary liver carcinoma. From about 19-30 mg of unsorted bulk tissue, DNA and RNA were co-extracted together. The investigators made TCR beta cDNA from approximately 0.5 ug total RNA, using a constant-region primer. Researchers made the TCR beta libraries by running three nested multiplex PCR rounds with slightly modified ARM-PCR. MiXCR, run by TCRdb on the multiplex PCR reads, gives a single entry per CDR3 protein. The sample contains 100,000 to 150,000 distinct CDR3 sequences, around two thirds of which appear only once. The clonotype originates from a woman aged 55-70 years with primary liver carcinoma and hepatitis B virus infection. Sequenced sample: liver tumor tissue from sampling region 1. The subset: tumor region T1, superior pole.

The CDR3, as DNA: TGTGACAGCAGCCCCAGGGGGCTCGGGGCCAACGTCCTGACTTTC. Encoded protein: CDSSPRGLGANVLTF. The V gene is TRBV11-2, the J gene TRBJ2-6, with 8 bases aligning to TRBD1. CDR3 length: 15 amino acids. Germline CDR1 SGHAT, CDR2 FQNNGV.